These 15 T cell receptor beta chains came from one sample sequenced in a study of shared clonotypes between healthy human individuals. Assay used: immunoSEQ multiplex PCR; TCRdb lists only in-frame clones, some missing. Of 850,000 to 1,200,000 clones in the sample, 60% to 80% were seen once. The sequencing sample was made of memory CD4+ T cells sorted from blood. Subset defined: CD45RA-negative fraction. These receptors originate from a man younger than 35 in good health.

The chain combines TRBV4-2 with TRBJ1-3, with TRBD1 identical over 8 bases. Germline V gives CDR1 LGHNA, CDR2 YNFKEQ. V shed 1 base, J shed 7 bases, and the junction held 9 bases outside the gene matches. This CDR3 is 16 amino acids long. CDR3 sequence (DNA): TGTGCCAGCAGCCAAGGGGGACAGGCGTATCCCAACACCATATATTTT. This translates into CASSQGGQAYPNTIYF.

This chain links TRBV5-1 with TRBJ2-1; D possibly corresponds to TRBD2 (5 bases). Germline CDR1 SGHRS, CDR2 YFSETQ. Trimming stripped 0 bases from V and 10 bases from J, with 14 bases between. This CDR3 spans 14 amino acids. The CDR3 is CASSLEQSTGEQFF. The CDR3 DNA sequence: TGCGCCAGCAGCTTGGAACAGTCCACGGGGGAGCAGTTCTTC.

The V and J genes are TRBV28 and TRBJ2-7; D is uncertain. This CDR3 spans 12 amino acids. The ends were cut back, 2 bases at V and 9 bases at J, with 11 bases in the middle. CDR1 and CDR2 from the germline V gene are MDHEN and SYDVKM. The CDR3 loop is CASSLGVRGQYF. CDR3 DNA sequence: TGTGCCAGCAGTTTAGGTGTGCGAGGGCAGTACTTC. The variable domain in full, with the rest retrieved from reference TRBV28 and TRBJ2-7, is DVKVTQSSRYLVKRTGEKVFLECVQDMDHENMFWYRQDPGLGLRLIYFSYDVKMKEKGDIPEGYSVSREKKERFSLILESASTNQTSMYLCASSLGVRGQYFGPGTRLTVT.

This clone was counted only a few times. The chain recombines TRBV11-3 with TRBJ2-7; 7 positions agree with TRBD2. CDR3 size: 15 residues. The junction had 16 bases not matched to a gene; V was cut back by 8 bases and J by 6 bases. Germline V lookup: CDR1 SGHNT, CDR2 YENEEA. The chain's CDR3 is CASSGGRLGSREQYF. The CDR3 region has the DNA TGTGCCAGCTCGGGAGGACGTCTCGGGTCACGCGAGCAGTACTTC.

This clone has just one count. The chain uses TRBV6-6 and TRBJ2-7, with a possible D match to TRBD2 (7 bases). The CDR3 is 16 residues long. V was shortened by 5 bases and J by 7 bases, with 24 bases between the two germline ends. The germline V gene has CDR1 MNHNY and CDR2 SVGAGI (reference sequence). The CDR3 region has the DNA TGTGCCAGCAGTCTCTCGAGAGCGGGGACGCAGGGGGAGCAGTACTTC. Encoded protein: CASSLSRAGTQGEQYF.

The chain combines TRBV7-9 with TRBJ2-3; TRBD2 aligns across 9 bases. From germline, CDR1 is SEHNR and CDR2 FQNEAQ (reference sequence). There are 12 residues in the CDR3. J was trimmed by 8 bases and V by 8 bases; bases with no gene match: 5. In DNA, the CDR3 is TGTGCCAGCCAAGCGGGAGGTCCTACGCAGTATTTT. This gives the protein CASQAGGPTQYF. The variable domain in full, completed from reference TRBV7-9 and TRBJ2-3, reads DTGVSQNPRHKITKRGQNVTFRCDPISEHNRLYWYRQTLGQGPEFLTYFQNEAQLEKSRLLSDRFSAERPKGSFSTLEIQRTEQGDSAMYLCASQAGGPTQYFGPGTRLTVL.

V gene TRBV7-6 combines with J gene TRBJ1-3; maybe TRBD1 (6 bases). The CDR3 is 15 residues long. From germline, CDR1 is SGHVS and CDR2 FNYEAQ. V lost 4 bases, J lost 2 bases, and 12 bases lay in between. The CDR3 nucleotides read TGTGCCAGCAGCTCTACACAGGGAGCTGGAAACACCATATATTTT. This sequence encodes CASSSTQGAGNTIYF.

The chain is built from TRBV29-1 and TRBJ2-7; 7 positions match TRBD1. V shed 5 bases, J shed 7 bases, and the junction held 11 bases outside the gene matches. There are 13 residues in the CDR3. Germline V gene sequence: CDR1 SQVTM, CDR2 ANQGSEA. CDR3 sequence: CSVRTGSTGEQYF. CDR3 bases: TGCAGCGTTCGGACAGGCTCTACGGGGGAGCAGTACTTC.

The V call is TRBV9, the J call TRBJ1-6; 9 bases align to TRBD1. The CDR3 contains 17 residues. Germline lookup yields CDR1 SGDLS and CDR2 YYNGEE. Trimming at V came to 0 bases and at J to 7 bases, leaving 8 bases not matched to a gene. The CDR3 protein is CASSVGGTGYGNSPLHF. CDR3 DNA sequence: TGTGCCAGCAGCGTAGGGGGGACAGGGTACGGAAATTCACCCCTCCACTTT.

V is TRBV30 and J is TRBJ1-1; perhaps TRBD1 as D (5 bases). Trimming shortened V by 0 bases and J by 7 bases, and 12 bases separated the two germline ends. Germline CDR1 GTSNPN, CDR2 SVGIG (reference sequence). There are 13 residues in the CDR3. CDR3 amino acids: CAWSVRTSNEAFF. In DNA form, the CDR3 reads TGTGCCTGGAGTGTACGGACATCGAATGAAGCTTTCTTT.

The genes are TRBV6-5 and TRBJ2-7; D possibly corresponds to TRBD2 (5 bases). Trimming removed 5 bases at V and 0 bases at J, with 11 bases between. The CDR3 consists of 14 residues. CDR1 and CDR2 from the germline V gene are MNHEY and SVGAGI. CDR3 sequence: CASSRTPSSYEQYF. Here the CDR3 DNA reads TGTGCCAGCAGTAGGACTCCGAGCTCCTACGAGCAGTACTTC.

With regard to this clone: Other DNA sequences of this sample code for an identical CDR3. The chain has TRBV6-5 and TRBJ2-1; unclear D gene. Between the trimmed V and J ends, which lost 4 bases and 3 bases, there was a span of 7 bases. CDR3 length: 13 amino acids. Germline V gene sequence: CDR1 MNHEY, CDR2 SVGAGI. CDR3 DNA: TGTGCCAGCAGTTGGACCGACTACAATGAGCAGTTCTTC. Its translation: CASSWTDYNEQFF.

The chain employs TRBV10-3 and TRBJ2-7; no clear D. The germline V gene encodes CDR1 ENHRY and CDR2 SYGVKD. The ends were cut back, 3 bases at V and 4 bases at J, with 10 bases in the middle. This CDR3 has 13 amino acids. The CDR3 here is CAISDGGVYEQYF. CDR3 coding DNA: TGTGCCATCAGTGACGGTGGGGTATACGAGCAGTACTTC.

V usage is TRBV30 and J usage is TRBJ1-3; D is ambiguous. V was clipped by 5 bases and J by 0 bases, with 5 bases between them. This CDR3 contains 12 residues. Germline V CDR1 and CDR2: GTSNPN, SVGIG (reference sequence). CDR3: CAWERSGNTIYF. The CDR3 DNA sequence: TGTGCCTGGGAACGCTCTGGAAACACCATATATTTT.

This rearrangement joins TRBV5-1 to TRBJ2-7; TRBD1 is a possible D gene (6 bases). This CDR3 has 14 amino acids. CDR1 and CDR2 from the germline V gene are SGHRS and YFSETQ. Between the trimmed V and J ends, which lost 5 bases and 6 bases, there was a span of 18 bases. This chain's CDR3 is CASSFTAGAREQYF. The DNA of the CDR3 is TGCGCCAGCAGTTTTACGGCAGGGGCTCGCGAGCAGTACTTC.